The T cell receptor beta chain described here comes from a study of T cells in tumors after PD-1 blockade. Libraries were prepared by immunoSEQ multiplex PCR; TCRdb keeps only in-frame clonotypes and omits some of them. There are fewer than 9,500 clones in the sample; 69% occur only once, and approximately 8.7% lies in the top ten. The CDR3 is 14 residues long. CDR1 and CDR2 from the germline V gene are ENHRY and SYGVKD. V lost 7 bases, J lost 8 bases, and 11 bases stayed unmatched. This clone has only a few counts. The sequence was obtained from a human donor with basal cell carcinoma. The starting material was tumor tissue, obtained after anti-PD-1 treatment. V is TRBV10-3 and J is TRBJ1-1; 9 positions agree with TRBD1. DNA of the CDR3: TGTGCCATCATAACCGATACCGGGACAGGGGAAGCTTTCTTT. It specifies CAIITDTGTGEAFF.